This passage covers 18 T cell receptor beta chains from one sample sequenced in a study of blood T cell repertoires in COVID-19. Profiled with immunoSEQ multiplex PCR; TCRdb holds only in-frame clones, not every one. The sample contains some 210,000 clones, just under 85% of which appear only once. The sequencing sample was made of peripheral blood. The receptors were gathered from a woman aged 70-85 years with active or convalescent COVID-19.

The chain uses TRBV25-1 and TRBJ1-6; D call uncertain. V was clipped by 6 bases and J by 7 bases, with 16 bases between them. The CDR3 is 15 residues long. Germline V gene sequence: CDR1 MGHDK, CDR2 SYGVNS. The CDR3 reads CASSGTRFYNSPLHF. The CDR3 DNA reads TGTGCCAGCAGCGGAACCAGGTTCTACAATTCACCCCTCCACTTT.

The genes are TRBV4-1 and TRBJ2-7; the match to TRBD2 covers 11 bases. This CDR3 has 17 amino acids. After removal of 6 bases from V and 5 bases from J, the junction contained 15 bases not matched to a gene. CDR1 and CDR2 (germline): MGHRA, YSYEKL. CDR3 amino acids: CASRRTIAGGFGHEQYF. CDR3 sequence (DNA): TGCGCCAGCAGGCGCACAATAGCGGGAGGGTTCGGCCACGAGCAGTACTTC.

The chain is built from TRBV3-1 (or the pseudogene TRBV3-2) and TRBJ1-1; D gene ambiguous. V was pared by 0 bases and J by 7 bases, with 18 bases between. CDR1 and CDR2 (germline): LGHDT, YNNKEL (reference sequence). The length of the CDR3 is 16 residues. The CDR3 loop is CASSQERRITPLEAFF. The DNA of the CDR3 is TGTGCCAGCAGCCAAGAACGGAGGATAACCCCTCTTGAAGCTTTCTTT.

The chain combines TRBV2 with TRBJ2-1; 10 bases fit TRBD2. Germline V gene sequence: CDR1 SNHLY, CDR2 FYNNEI. The CDR3 loop spans 14 amino acids. Trimming at V came to 6 bases and at J to 8 bases, leaving 7 bases not matched to a gene. CDR3 in amino acids: CASRSGRARDEQFF. For the CDR3, the DNA is TGTGCCAGCAGGAGCGGGAGGGCCCGGGATGAGCAGTTCTTC.

This chain uses TRBV6-5 with TRBJ2-5; weak D call: TRBD1 (5 bases). Trimming pared 0 bases from V and 4 bases from J, leaving 12 bases between. The germline V gene has CDR1 MNHEY and CDR2 SVGAGI. The CDR3 spans 15 residues. The CDR3 reads CASSYSGAGSETQYF. The CDR3 DNA follows: TGTGCCAGCAGTTACTCGGGCGCAGGGTCAGAGACCCAGTACTTC.

This chain connects TRBV20-1 to TRBJ2-5; 7 nucleotides agree with TRBD2. There are 14 residues in the CDR3. V trimming: 3 bases; J trimming: 5 bases; junction bases outside the gene matches: 9. Germline CDR1 is DFQATT and CDR2 is SNEGSKA (reference sequence). CDR3 sequence: CSASELAVRETQYF. The CDR3 DNA reads as TGCAGTGCTAGTGAGCTAGCGGTCCGGGAGACCCAGTACTTC.

As regards this clone: Compared with germline, one end of the junction differs, possibly owing to a read error. The chain joins TRBV6-5 to TRBJ2-1; 10 bases match TRBD2. From germline, CDR1 is MNHEY and CDR2 SVGAGI. This CDR3 comprises 13 residues. The CDR3 DNA sequence: TGTGCCAGCAAGTGGCTAGCGGGAGTGGAGCTGTTCTTC. Amino acid sequence: CASKWLAGVELFF.

This chain uses TRBV30 with TRBJ2-1; 10 nucleotides align to TRBD2. CDR1 and CDR2 from the germline V gene are GTSNPN and SVGIG (reference sequence). The CDR3 runs 13 residues. With 8 bases clipped from V and 6 bases from J, the junction kept 7 bases outside the gene matches. DNA of the CDR3: TGTGCCCGAGCAGCGGGAGGGATCAATGAGCAGTTCTTC. Protein: CARAAGGINEQFF. Variable domain in full (rest from reference TRBV30 and TRBJ2-1): SQTIHQWPATLVQPVGSPLSLECTVEGTSNPNLYWYRQAAGRGLQLLFYSVGIGQISSEVPQNLSASRPQDRQFILSSKKLLLSDSGFYLCARAAGGINEQFFGPGTRLTVL.

The chain carries TRBV5-5 and TRBJ1-3; D gene ambiguous. Germline V CDR1 and CDR2: SGHKS, YYEKEE (reference sequence). The V and J ends lost 0 bases and 4 bases respectively, with 11 bases between them. The CDR3 contains 15 residues. Written as DNA, the CDR3 is TGTGCCAGCAGCTTGGGAGCCTTACCAGGAAACACCATATATTTT. Translation: CASSLGALPGNTIYF.

A word on this clone: The sample contains more than one DNA sequence encoding this CDR3. The rearrangement joins TRBV18 to TRBJ2-5; D is uncertain. Per germline, CDR1 KGHSH and CDR2 LQKENI. With 3 bases removed from V and 4 bases from J, the gap between germline ends came to 6 bases. The length of the CDR3 is 12 residues. This chain's CDR3 is CASSPGGETQYF. CDR3 DNA: TGTGCCAGCTCACCTGGCGGAGAGACCCAGTACTTC. The variable domain in full, completed from reference TRBV18 and TRBJ2-5, reads NAGVMQNPRHLVRRRGQEARLRCSPMKGHSHVYWYRQLPEEGLKFMVYLQKENIIDESGMPKERFSAEFPKEGPSILRIQQVVRGDSAAYFCASSPGGETQYFGPGTRLLVL.

The chain joins TRBV28 to TRBJ2-1; 9 bases match TRBD1. In germline, CDR1 is MDHEN, CDR2 SYDVKM. V was pared by 5 bases and J by 12 bases, with 20 bases of the junction left unmatched. The CDR3 consists of 17 residues. Written as DNA, the CDR3 is TGTGCCAGCAGTGTACATACCTCCGGGACAGGGTATAAGGGGCAGTTCTTC. Translated, it gives CASSVHTSGTGYKGQFF.

The chain employs TRBV9 and TRBJ2-1; D not resolved. In germline, CDR1 is SGDLS, CDR2 YYNGEE. The ends were cut back, 0 bases at V and 4 bases at J, with 14 bases in the middle. The CDR3 totals 16 residues. CDR3 in amino acids: CASSVVKASGYNEQFF. In DNA, the CDR3 is TGTGCCAGCAGCGTAGTAAAAGCGTCTGGATACAATGAGCAGTTCTTC.

A word on this clone: This clone may be a read error of a much larger clone one base away. The rearrangement joins TRBV3-1 (or the pseudogene TRBV3-2) to TRBJ1-4, with 7 bases aligning to TRBD1. The CDR3 runs 15 residues. Germline-derived CDR1 and CDR2 are LGHDT and YNNKEL (reference sequence). J gave up 0 bases and V 2 bases, and 0 bases lay outside the gene matches. The CDR3 DNA sequence: TGTGCCAGCAGCCAACAGGGGGCAACTAATGAAAAACTGTTTTTT. Its translation is CASSQQGATNEKLFF.

This clone has just a few counts. This chain links TRBV28 with TRBJ2-1, with a tentative D call TRBD2 (5 bases). V lost 4 bases and J lost 9, with 10 bases in between. CDR1 is MDHEN and CDR2 is SYDVKM in the germline V gene. CDR3 length equals 12 residues. CDR3 loop: CASSSGRGEQFF. In DNA, the CDR3 is TGTGCCAGCAGTTCCGGACGGGGTGAGCAGTTCTTC.

The V gene is TRBV18, the J gene TRBJ1-3, with D uncertain. Germline CDR1 and CDR2: KGHSH and LQKENI. Trimming left V 6 bases short and J 0 bases short, with 12 bases between. There are 15 residues in the CDR3. CDR3 DNA sequence: TGTGCCAGCTCCCCAATACAGAGCTCTGGAAACACCATATATTTT. It translates to CASSPIQSSGNTIYF.

This chain joins TRBV6-5 and TRBJ2-7, with 8 bases lining up with TRBD1. V lost 10 bases, J lost 5 bases, and 16 bases stayed unmatched. This CDR3 region has 15 residues. Germline V gene sequence: CDR1 MNHEY, CDR2 SVGAGI. This CDR3 is CATRAHTTGENEQYF. The CDR3 region has the DNA TGTGCCACCCGGGCCCACACGACAGGGGAGAACGAGCAGTACTTC.

This chain uses TRBV19 with TRBJ2-2, with 12 bases identical to TRBD2. Germline V CDR1 and CDR2: LNHDA, SQIVND (reference sequence). The trim removed 7 bases at V and 7 bases at J, leaving 7 bases unmatched. This CDR3 contains 15 residues. The CDR3 spells CASMRLAGVNGELFF. The CDR3 DNA sequence: TGTGCCAGTATGCGACTAGCGGGAGTCAACGGGGAGCTGTTTTTT.

CDR3: CASSLDSQRHF. CDR3 in DNA: TGTGCCAGCAGTTTAGACAGTCAACGGCATTTT. The chain combines TRBV12-3 or TRBV12-4 with TRBJ1-5; D remains ambiguous. The CDR3 is 11 residues long. V was clipped by 1 base and J by 15 bases, with 10 bases between them.